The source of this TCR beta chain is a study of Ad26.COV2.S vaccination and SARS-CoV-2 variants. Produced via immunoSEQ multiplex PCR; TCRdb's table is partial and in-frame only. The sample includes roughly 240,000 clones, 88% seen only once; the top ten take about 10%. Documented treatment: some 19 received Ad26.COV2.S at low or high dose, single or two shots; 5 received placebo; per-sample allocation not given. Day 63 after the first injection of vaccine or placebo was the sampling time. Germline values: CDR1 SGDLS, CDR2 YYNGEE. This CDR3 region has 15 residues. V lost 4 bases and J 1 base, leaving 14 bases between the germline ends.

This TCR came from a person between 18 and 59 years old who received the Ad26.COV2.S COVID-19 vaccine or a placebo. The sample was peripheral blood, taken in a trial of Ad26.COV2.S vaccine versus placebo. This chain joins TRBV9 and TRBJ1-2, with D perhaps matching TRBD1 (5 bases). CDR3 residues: CASSPRGTDNYGYTF. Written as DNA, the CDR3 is TGTGCCAGCAGCCCACGAGGGACGGATAACTATGGCTACACCTTC.